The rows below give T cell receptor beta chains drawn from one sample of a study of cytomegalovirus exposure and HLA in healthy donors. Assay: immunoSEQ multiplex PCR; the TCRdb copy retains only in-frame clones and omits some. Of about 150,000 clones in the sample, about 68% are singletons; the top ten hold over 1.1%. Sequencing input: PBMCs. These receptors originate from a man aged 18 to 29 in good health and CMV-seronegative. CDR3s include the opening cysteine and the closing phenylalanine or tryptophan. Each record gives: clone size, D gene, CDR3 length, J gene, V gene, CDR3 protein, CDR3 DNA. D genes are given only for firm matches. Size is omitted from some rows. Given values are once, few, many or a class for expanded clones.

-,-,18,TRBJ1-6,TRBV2,CASIPRVLLVGSNSPLHF,TGTGCCAGCATCCCCCGGGTCCTACTCGTTGGCTCGAATTCACCCCTCCACTTT
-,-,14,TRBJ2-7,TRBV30,CAWSPSGIRYEQYF,TGTGCCTGGAGTCCGTCAGGTATCCGCTACGAGCAGTACTTC
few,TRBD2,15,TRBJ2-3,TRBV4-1,CASSQSGLAPDTQYF,TGCGCCAGCAGCCAGTCGGGACTAGCACCAGATACGCAGTATTTT
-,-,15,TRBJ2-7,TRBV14,CASSQVGTSPGEQYF,TGTGCCAGCAGCCAGGTTGGGACTTCCCCCGGCGAGCAGTACTTC
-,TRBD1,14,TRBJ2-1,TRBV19,CASSTQWDSNEQFF,TGTGCCAGTAGTACCCAATGGGACAGCAATGAGCAGTTCTTC
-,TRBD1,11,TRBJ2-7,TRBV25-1,CAWGQGGEQYF,TGTGCCTGGGGACAGGGAGGCGAGCAGTACTTC
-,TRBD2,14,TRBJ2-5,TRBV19,CASSIGTSVETQYF,TGTGCCAGTAGTATCGGGACTAGTGTAGAGACCCAGTACTTC
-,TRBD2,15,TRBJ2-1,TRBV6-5,CASSYGTSIGNEQFF,TGTGCCAGCAGTTACGGGACTAGCATAGGCAATGAGCAGTTCTTC
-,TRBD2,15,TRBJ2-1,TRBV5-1,CASSARLAGAGEQFF,TGCGCCAGCAGCGCCAGACTAGCGGGAGCGGGGGAGCAGTTCTTC
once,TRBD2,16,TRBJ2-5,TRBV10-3,CAIGQGLAGGQETQYF,TGTGCCATCGGACAGGGACTAGCGGGAGGGCAAGAGACCCAGTACTTC
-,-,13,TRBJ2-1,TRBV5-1,CASTWKPGNEQFF,TGCGCCAGCACCTGGAAGCCGGGCAATGAGCAGTTCTTC
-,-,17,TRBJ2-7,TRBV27,CASSLGPEIFSSYEQYF,TGTGCCAGCAGTTTGGGCCCCGAAATCTTTTCCTCCTACGAGCAGTACTTC
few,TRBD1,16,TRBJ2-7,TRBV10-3,CAITQGVRGANYEQYF,TGTGCCATCACCCAGGGGGTCCGGGGCGCCAACTACGAGCAGTACTTC
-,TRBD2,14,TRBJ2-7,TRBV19,CASNHLAGVDEQYF,TGTGCCAGTAACCATCTAGCGGGAGTGGACGAGCAGTACTTC
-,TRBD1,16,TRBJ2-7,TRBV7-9,CASSLRQGQGAYEQYF,TGTGCCAGCAGCCTCCGTCAGGGACAGGGGGCCTACGAGCAGTACTTC
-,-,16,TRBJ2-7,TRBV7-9,CASSLASGTPSYEQYF,TGTGCCAGCAGCTTAGCTTCCGGGACACCCTCCTACGAGCAGTACTTC
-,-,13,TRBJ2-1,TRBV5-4,CASSLVADGEQFF,TGTGCCAGCAGCTTGGTAGCGGATGGTGAGCAGTTCTTC
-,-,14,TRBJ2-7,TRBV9,CASSAGTYSYEQYF,TGTGCCAGCAGCGCCGGGACTTACTCCTACGAGCAGTACTTC
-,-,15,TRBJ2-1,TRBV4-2,CASSQKWAREDEQFF,TGTGCCAGCAGCCAAAAGTGGGCTAGGGAGGATGAGCAGTTCTTC
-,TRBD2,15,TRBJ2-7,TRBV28,CASSLTAGGSYEQYF,TGTGCCAGCAGTTTAACAGCGGGAGGATCCTACGAGCAGTACTTC
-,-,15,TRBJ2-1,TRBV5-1,CASSIIALGSNEQFF,TGCGCCAGCAGCATTATAGCGCTGGGGAGCAATGAGCAGTTCTTC
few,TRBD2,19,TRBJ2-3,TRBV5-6,CASSSGTSGRVLSTDTQYF,TGTGCCAGCAGCTCGGGGACTAGCGGGAGGGTTTTAAGCACAGATACGCAGTATTTT
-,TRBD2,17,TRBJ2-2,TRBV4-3,CASSHLIGGGATGELFF,TGCGCCAGCAGCCACCTCATTGGGGGAGGGGCGACCGGGGAGCTGTTTTTT
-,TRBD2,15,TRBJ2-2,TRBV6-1,CASKSTGGETGELFF,TGTGCCAGCAAATCAACGGGAGGCGAGACCGGGGAGCTGTTTTTT
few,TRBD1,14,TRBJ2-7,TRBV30,CAWTEGDREGEQYF,TGTGCCTGGACCGAGGGGGACAGGGAGGGCGAGCAGTACTTC
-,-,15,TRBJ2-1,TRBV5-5,CASSLVGETYNEQFF,TGTGCCAGCAGCTTGGTAGGCGAGACTTACAATGAGCAGTTCTTC
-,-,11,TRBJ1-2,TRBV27,CASGYRERPTF,TGTGCCAGCGGTTACAGGGAGAGGCCCACCTTC
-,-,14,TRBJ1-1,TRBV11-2,CASSRGHMNTEAFF,TGTGCCAGCAGTCGGGGACACATGAACACTGAAGCTTTCTTT
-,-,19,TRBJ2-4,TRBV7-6,CASSPPAASGGLAKNIQYF,TGTGCCAGCAGCCCTCCGGCGGCGAGTGGGGGCCTAGCCAAAAACATTCAGTACTTC
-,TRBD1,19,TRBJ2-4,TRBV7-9,CSSSHTGGDRPLAKNIQYF,TGTTCCAGCAGCCACACAGGGGGCGATAGACCCCTAGCCAAAAACATTCAGTACTTC
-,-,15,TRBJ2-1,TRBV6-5,CASSYSPGDRAEQFF,TGTGCCAGCAGTTACTCTCCGGGGGATCGGGCTGAGCAGTTCTTC
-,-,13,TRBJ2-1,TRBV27,CASSLSVSNEQFF,TGTGCCAGCAGTTTATCAGTCAGCAATGAGCAGTTCTTC
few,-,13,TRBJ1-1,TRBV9,CASSLGGGTEAFF,TGTGCCAGCAGCCTCGGGGGGGGCACTGAAGCTTTCTTT
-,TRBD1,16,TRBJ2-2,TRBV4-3,CASSQDTGQGIGELFF,TGCGCCAGCAGCCAAGATACAGGACAGGGGATCGGGGAGCTGTTTTTT
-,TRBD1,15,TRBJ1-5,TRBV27,CASSFIGGRVQPQHF,TGTGCCAGCAGTTTCATAGGGGGCAGGGTTCAGCCCCAGCATTTT
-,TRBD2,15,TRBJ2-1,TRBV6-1,CASSETSGSPFEQFF,TGTGCCAGCAGTGAAACTAGCGGGAGTCCGTTTGAGCAGTTCTTC
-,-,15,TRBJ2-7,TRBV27,CASSLTFQGRSEQYF,TGTGCCAGCAGTTTAACCTTCCAGGGCCGCTCCGAGCAGTACTTC
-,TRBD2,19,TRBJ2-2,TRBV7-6,CASSPKPELAGVGTGELFF,TGTGCCAGCAGCCCCAAACCCGAGCTAGCGGGAGTAGGCACCGGGGAGCTGTTTTTT
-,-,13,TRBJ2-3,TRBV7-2,CASSEGQRDTQYF,TGTGCCAGCAGCGAGGGCCAACGAGATACGCAGTATTTT
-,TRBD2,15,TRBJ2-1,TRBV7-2,CASSFRTSGSDEQFF,TGTGCCAGCAGCTTCCGGACTAGCGGGAGCGATGAGCAGTTCTTC
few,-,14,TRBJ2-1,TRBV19,CASEGVQGYNEQFF,TGTGCCAGTGAAGGGGTACAGGGCTACAATGAGCAGTTCTTC
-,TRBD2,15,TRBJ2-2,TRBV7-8,CASSPGRANTGELFF,TGTGCCAGCAGCCCAGGGAGGGCGAACACCGGGGAGCTGTTTTTT
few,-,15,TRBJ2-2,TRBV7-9,CASSSRVLDAGELFF,TGTGCCAGCAGCTCCAGGGTCCTGGATGCCGGGGAGCTGTTTTTT
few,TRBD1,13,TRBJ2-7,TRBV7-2,CASSTRQGEKQYF,TGTGCCAGCAGCACCCGACAGGGGGAAAAGCAGTACTTC
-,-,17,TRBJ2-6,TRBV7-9,CASSSVVQGWGANVLTF,TGTGCCAGCAGCTCGGTGGTTCAGGGTTGGGGGGCCAACGTCCTGACTTTC
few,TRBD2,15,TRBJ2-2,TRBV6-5,CASRVAGGYTGELFF,TGTGCCAGCAGGGTAGCGGGAGGGTACACCGGGGAGCTGTTTTTT
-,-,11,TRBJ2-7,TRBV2,CASSEAREQYF,TGTGCCAGCAGTGAAGCCCGCGAGCAGTACTTC
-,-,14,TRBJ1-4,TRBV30,CAWSIRREAEKLFF,TGTGCCTGGAGTATTCGCAGGGAGGCTGAAAAACTGTTTTTT
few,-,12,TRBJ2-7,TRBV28,CAVSLESYEQYF,TGTGCCGTATCTCTAGAGTCCTACGAGCAGTACTTC
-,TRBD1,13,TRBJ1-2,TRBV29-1,CSHSGQGENGYTF,TGCAGCCATTCAGGCCAGGGGGAAAATGGCTACACCTTC
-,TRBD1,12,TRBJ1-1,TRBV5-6,CASSQGQGPAFF,TGTGCCAGCAGCCAGGGACAGGGCCCCGCTTTCTTT
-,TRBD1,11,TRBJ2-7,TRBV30,CATGAQGEQYF,TGTGCCACAGGGGCGCAAGGCGAGCAGTACTTC
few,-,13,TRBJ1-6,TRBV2,CASRGGGNSPLHF,TGTGCCAGTCGCGGGGGGGGGAATTCACCCCTCCACTTT
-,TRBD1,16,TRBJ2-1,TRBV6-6,CASSLNRDRGYNEQFF,TGTGCCAGCAGCCTGAACCGGGACAGGGGCTACAATGAGCAGTTCTTC
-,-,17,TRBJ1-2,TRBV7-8,CASSPTPPEGTNYGYTF,TGTGCCAGCAGCCCAACCCCCCCGGAGGGGACTAACTATGGCTACACCTTC
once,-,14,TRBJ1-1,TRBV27,CASSPLGRNTEAFF,TGTGCCAGCAGTCCCCTCGGTCGGAACACTGAAGCTTTCTTT